A selection of T cell receptor beta chains follows, all from one sample in a study of OX40 agonist ivuxolimab in advanced cancers. Using immunoSEQ multiplex PCR, the repertoire was profiled, and TCRdb retains in-frame clones only, with some absent. In the table there are 84,000 or so clones, around 94% of which are singletons. Sequenced here: CD4+ or CD8+ T cells sorted from blood, sampled in a trial of the OX40 agonist ivuxolimab. The receptors here all came from an adult with an advanced solid tumor such as melanoma, head and neck, liver or kidney cancer. The CDR3 runs from the conserved cysteine through the conserved F or W. Fields, in order: J gene, clone size, D gene, V gene, CDR3 DNA, CDR3 protein. The D gene is left open where the match is weak. The listing skips clone size in some rows; elsewhere it reads once, few, many or a size class.

TRBJ2-5	-	TRBD2	TRBV11-2	TGTGCCAGCAGCTTAGGCTTTAGCGGGAGGGAGACCCAGTACTTC	CASSLGFSGRETQYF
TRBJ1-2	-	-	TRBV20-1	TGCAGTGCTAGAGGGCCCCATGGCTACACCTTC	CSARGPHGYTF
TRBJ2-7	-	TRBD1	TRBV30	TGTGCCTGGAGCGCCAGGGGGCGGGCCTACGAGCAGTACTTC	CAWSARGRAYEQYF
TRBJ2-5	once	TRBD2	TRBV9	TGTGCCAGCAGCGTAGCGGGAGGGAAGGAGACCCAGTACTTC	CASSVAGGKETQYF
TRBJ2-6	-	TRBD1	TRBV5-8	TGTGCCAGCAGCTTGGGCAGGGGGCTTGGGGCCAACGTCCTGACTTTC	CASSLGRGLGANVLTF
TRBJ1-2	-	-	TRBV9	TGTGCCAGCAGCTCCACCCCACATGACGCGTATGGCTACACCTTC	CASSSTPHDAYGYTF
TRBJ2-3	-	TRBD2	TRBV7-9	TGTGCCAGCCCTGGGGAGGGCCGGATTCCATATACGCAGTATTTT	CASPGEGRIPYTQYF
TRBJ2-3	once	-	TRBV2	TGTGCCAGCAGTGAGTGGCTAGCCGGAGATACGCAGTATTTT	CASSEWLAGDTQYF
TRBJ2-7	-	TRBD2	TRBV11-1	TGTGCCAGCAGCTTAGCGCGGGGGTCGCCCTACGAGCAGTACTTC	CASSLARGSPYEQYF
TRBJ1-2	-	TRBD1	TRBV19	TGTGCCAGTAGTAGATCCCACGACAGGGACCCCTATGGCTACACCTTC	CASSRSHDRDPYGYTF
TRBJ2-1	-	-	TRBV5-1	TGCGCCAGCAGCGCAGTCCGGGACACGGCTGACAATGAGCAGTTCTTC	CASSAVRDTADNEQFF